The 8 T cell receptor beta chains given below trace back to one sample, sequenced in a study of blood T cell repertoires in COVID-19. Clones were sequenced by immunoSEQ multiplex PCR, and TCRdb holds only the in-frame ones, with some missing. The table lists roughly 250,000 clones, roughly 82% of them singletons. Source material: peripheral blood. Source of these receptors: a woman aged 80 or over with active or convalescent COVID-19.

V gene TRBV5-6 combines with J gene TRBJ1-5; 12 nucleotides align to TRBD1. The CDR3 is 16 residues long. V gave up 0 bases and J gave up 4 bases; unmatched junction bases: 2. Germline CDR1 is SGHDT and CDR2 is YYEEEE. The CDR3 nucleotides read TGTGCCAGCAGCTTGGGGGGACAGGGGGCTAATCAGCCCCAGCATTTT. Protein: CASSLGGQGANQPQHF.

The rearrangement uses TRBV5-4 and TRBJ2-1; no clear D gene. Germline V CDR1 and CDR2: SGHNT, YYREEE (reference sequence). V was pared by 4 bases and J by 0 bases, with 11 bases between. There are 15 residues in the CDR3. Here the CDR3 DNA reads TGTGCCAGCAGCGGTGTTCCTAACTCCTACAATGAGCAGTTCTTC. This gives the protein CASSGVPNSYNEQFF. The full variable domain, completed using reference TRBV5-4 and TRBJ2-1, is ETGVTQSPTHLIKTRGQQVTLRCSSQSGHNTVSWYQQALGQGPQFIFQYYREEENGRGNFPPRFSGLQFPNYSSELNVNALELDDSALYLCASSGVPNSYNEQFFGPGTRLTVL.

The chain uses TRBV7-2 and TRBJ1-3, with TRBD1 identical over 9 bases. The CDR3 runs to 15 residues. After removal of 5 bases from V and 3 bases from J, the junction contained 5 bases not matched to a gene. Germline V gene lookup returns CDR1 SGHTA and CDR2 FQGNSA. The CDR3, as DNA: TGTGCCAGCAGCGTGACAGGGGGTAGTGGAAACACCATATATTTT. Translated, it gives CASSVTGGSGNTIYF.

V usage is TRBV5-1 and J usage is TRBJ1-6, with D possibly being TRBD1 (5 bases). Trimming cost V 0 bases and J 7 bases, with 8 bases left between them. The CDR3 consists of 14 residues. CDR1 is SGHRS and CDR2 is YFSETQ in the germline V gene. This CDR3 reads CASSLDRINSPLHF. The CDR3 DNA sequence: TGCGCCAGCAGCTTGGACAGGATAAATTCACCCCTCCACTTT.

The gene calls are TRBV7-2 and TRBJ1-1; D not certain. The CDR3 loop spans 13 amino acids. Trimming left V 4 bases short and J 11 bases short, with 17 bases between. CDR1 is SGHTA, CDR2 FQGNSA, per germline. CDR3 nucleotide sequence: TGTGCCAGCAGCTGGGAGACGGGGAGAGGGGCTTTCTTT. The encoded protein is CASSWETGRGAFF. The full variable domain, its missing parts supplied by reference TRBV7-2 and TRBJ1-1, is GAGVSQSPSNKVTEKGKDVELRCDPISGHTALYWYRQSLGQGLEFLIYFQGNSAPDKSGLPSDRFSAERTGGSVSTLTIQRTQQEDSAVYLCASSWETGRGAFFGQGTRLTVV.

The CDR3 region is CASSPEGVGNQPQHF. Written as DNA, the CDR3 is TGTGCCAGCAGTCCTGAAGGGGTCGGCAATCAGCCCCAGCATTTT. This chain links TRBV2 with TRBJ1-5; a possible D gene is TRBD1 (5 bases). Germline CDR1 is SNHLY and CDR2 is FYNNEI. V lost 5 bases and J 2 bases, leaving 13 bases between the germline ends. The CDR3 runs to 15 residues.

The V and J genes are TRBV6-5 and TRBJ1-2; D possibly corresponds to TRBD1 (6 bases). The CDR3 runs 13 residues. V lost 0 bases and J 6 bases, leaving 8 bases between the germline ends. Per the germline V gene, CDR1 is MNHEY and CDR2 is SVGAGI. This CDR3 reads CASSYSGAHGYTF. The CDR3 nucleotides are TGTGCCAGCAGTTACTCGGGGGCGCATGGCTACACCTTC.

The V call is TRBV4-1, the J call TRBJ2-7, with TRBD1 matching over 7 bases. This CDR3 spans 16 amino acids. Trimming cost V 4 bases and J 0 bases; bases outside gene matches: 9. Germline V gives CDR1 MGHRA, CDR2 YSYEKL. The CDR3 sequence: CASSLILQGSSYEQYF. The CDR3 DNA reads as TGCGCCAGCAGCCTGATCCTACAGGGGTCCTCCTACGAGCAGTACTTC.